The next 3 T cell receptor delta chains were all read from a single sample in a study of DNA immune sequencing with unique molecular identifiers. Primers for all 8 TRDV and 4 TRDJ genes amplified genomic DNA in 32-plex. The library had 12-nucleotide UMIs introduced over approximately 3 barcoding cycles, then a second adapter PCR. TCRdb reanalysed the multiplex PCR reads with CATT. The sample carries 4,800 or so delta-chain clones, 11% recorded once. The sequencing sample was made of gamma-delta T cells enriched from blood buffy coat, or unenriched PBMCs (not recorded which). All receptors come from a human donor in good health.

As regards this clone: TCRdb's protein for this DNA is that of a much larger clone and differs from the translation at residue 7, likely a read error; the protein shown is the DNA translation. This chain uses TRDV2 with TRDJ1; 13 nucleotides agree with TRDD3. This CDR3 spans 20 amino acids. V shed 0 bases and J 0 bases; nucleotides not matched to a gene: 12. Germline V gene data show CDR1 as GEAIGNYY and CDR2 as EKD. CDR3 coding DNA: TGTGCCTGTGACACCGTCGATACTGGGGGATACGGAGGGTACACCGATAAACTCATCTTT. Amino acid sequence: CACDTVDTGGYGGYTDKLIF.

As regards this clone: This sequence is one base from a far larger clone and is likely a read error. Other DNA sequences within the sample encode an identical CDR3. The chain joins TRDV2 to TRDJ1; D gene uncertain. There are 16 residues in the CDR3. CDR1 GEAIGNYY and CDR2 EKD come from the germline V gene. Deletions cut 3 bases from V and 3 bases from J, with 19 bases between. Here the CDR3 DNA reads TGTGCCTGTGACCCTATTGGGAGATATAGAGCCGATAAACTCATCTTT. As protein: CACDPIGRYRADKLIF.

In this sample, this clone turned up a few times. A read error likely explains why the TCRdb protein, taken from a much larger clone, differs from this DNA's translation at residue 11; the protein shown is translated from the DNA. This chain connects TRDV2 to TRDJ1; 7 positions match TRDD3. The germline V gene has CDR1 GEAIGNYY and CDR2 EKD. V lost 4 bases, J lost 0 bases, and 22 bases stayed unmatched. The CDR3 totals 20 residues. Here the CDR3 reads CACDNLGTGGFRTYTDKLIF. The CDR3 nucleotides are TGTGCCTGTGATAACCTTGGTACGGGGGGATTCCGTACTTACACCGATAAACTCATCTTT.